This TCR beta chain was sequenced during a study of T cell responses to AZD1222 COVID-19 vaccine. Worth noting for this clone: Antigen specificity is unknown.

Using immunoSEQ multiplex PCR, the repertoire was profiled, and TCRdb retains in-frame clones only, with some absent. There are about 150,000 clones in the sample; over 90% occur only once, and roughly 5% lies in the top ten. Whole-study findings and limits: Donors were chiefly white British, with a greater number of females, and clonal diversity was perhaps underestimated. The CD4 TCRs associated with vaccination extended across spike and predominated at 160-218 and 743-854. The peak T cell response came first, and repertoires were sampled only after it.

The CDR3 is made up of 15 amino acids. Per germline, CDR1 MDHEN and CDR2 SYDVKM. The germline V and J ends were trimmed by 2 bases and 4 bases, with 12 bases remaining between them. The chain is built from TRBV28 and TRBJ2-1; D gene ambiguous. The source was peripheral blood, collected on day 0 of AZD1222 vaccination. This receptor was obtained from an adult in good health. CDR3 amino acids: CASSLAPTNYNEQFF. The CDR3 DNA is TGTGCCAGCAGTTTAGCCCCAACAAATTACAATGAGCAGTTCTTC. The complete variable domain, with remaining parts taken from reference TRBV28 and TRBJ2-1, reads DVKVTQSSRYLVKRTGEKVFLECVQDMDHENMFWYRQDPGLGLRLIYFSYDVKMKEKGDIPEGYSVSREKKERFSLILESASTNQTSMYLCASSLAPTNYNEQFFGPGTRLTVL.